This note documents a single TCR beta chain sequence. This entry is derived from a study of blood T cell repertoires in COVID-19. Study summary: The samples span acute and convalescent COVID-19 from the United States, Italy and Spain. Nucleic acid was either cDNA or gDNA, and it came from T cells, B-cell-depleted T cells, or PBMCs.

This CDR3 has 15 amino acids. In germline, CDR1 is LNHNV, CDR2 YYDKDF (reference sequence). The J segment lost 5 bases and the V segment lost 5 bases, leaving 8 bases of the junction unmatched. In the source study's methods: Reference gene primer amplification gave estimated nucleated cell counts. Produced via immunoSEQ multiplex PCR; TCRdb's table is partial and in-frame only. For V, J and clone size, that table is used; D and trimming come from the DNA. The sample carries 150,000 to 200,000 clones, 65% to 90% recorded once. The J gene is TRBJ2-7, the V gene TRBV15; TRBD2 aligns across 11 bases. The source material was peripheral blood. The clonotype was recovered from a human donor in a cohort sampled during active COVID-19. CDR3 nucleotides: TGTGCCACCAGCCTTATCACTAGCGGGAGCCACGAGCAGTACTTC. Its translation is CATSLITSGSHEQYF.